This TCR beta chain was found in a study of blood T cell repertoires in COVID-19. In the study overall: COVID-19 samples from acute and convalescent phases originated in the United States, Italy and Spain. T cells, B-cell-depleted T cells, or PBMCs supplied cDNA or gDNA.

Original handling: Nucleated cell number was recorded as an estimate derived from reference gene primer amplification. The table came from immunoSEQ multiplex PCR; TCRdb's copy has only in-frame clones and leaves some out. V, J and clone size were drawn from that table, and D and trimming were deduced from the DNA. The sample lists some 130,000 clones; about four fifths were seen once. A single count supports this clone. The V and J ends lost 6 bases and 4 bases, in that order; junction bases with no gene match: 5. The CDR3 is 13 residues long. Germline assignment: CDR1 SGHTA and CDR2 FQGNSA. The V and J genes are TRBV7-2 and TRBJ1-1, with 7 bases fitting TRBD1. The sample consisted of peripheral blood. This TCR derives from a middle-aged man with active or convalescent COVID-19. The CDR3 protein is CASSLQGSTEAFF. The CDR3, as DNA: TGTGCCAGCAGTTTACAGGGGAGCACTGAAGCTTTCTTT.